Below, one T cell receptor (beta chain) is given with its context. Produced via immunoSEQ multiplex PCR; TCRdb's table is partial and in-frame only. The table shows 200,000 to 250,000 clones, with over 75% occurring only once. The data derive from a study of Ad26.COV2.S vaccination and SARS-CoV-2 variants. Treatment specified: roughly 18 received Ad26.COV2.S at low or high dose, single or two shots; several received placebo; per-sample allocation not given. Sampling happened 63 days after the first vaccine or placebo injection. The individual, an adult aged 18-55 years, was a donor in Boston. What was given as vaccine was an Ad26 vector encoding Wuhan-strain SARS-CoV-2 spike. This clonotype was sampled from a person between 18 and 65 years old who received the Ad26.COV2.S COVID-19 vaccine or a placebo. The input for sequencing was peripheral blood, taken in a trial of Ad26.COV2.S vaccine versus placebo.

DNA for the CDR3: TGTGCCAGCAGCCAAGAGGCAGCGGCTGCCTACGAGCAGTACTTC. Its protein product is CASSQEAAAAYEQYF. The V and J genes are TRBV14 and TRBJ2-7, with D perhaps TRBD2 (5 bases). The CDR3 contains 15 residues. With 0 bases removed from V and 2 bases from J, the gap between germline ends came to 11 bases. Germline values: CDR1 SGHDN, CDR2 FVKESK. Variable domain in full (rest from reference TRBV14 and TRBJ2-7): EAGVTQFPSHSVIEKGQTVTLRCDPISGHDNLYWYRRVMGKEIKFLLHFVKESKQDESGMPNNRFLAERTGGTYSTLKVQPAELEDSGVYFCASSQEAAAAYEQYFGPGTRLTVT.